Shown below are 31 T cell receptor beta chains from a single sample sequenced in a study of cytomegalovirus exposure and HLA in healthy donors. Both 60 Vbeta primers and 13 Jbeta primers went into the PCR. Profiling relied on immunoSEQ multiplex PCR, and the TCRdb table lists in-frame clones only, not all of them. The sample gives roughly 120,000 clones, more than 65% of which show up once; more than 10% is in the top ten. Sequencing was carried out using PBMCs. Receptor source: a woman in her 40s in good health and CMV-seropositive.

This clone was seen just once. V and J are TRBV18 and TRBJ1-3, with D possibly TRBD1 on 5 matching bases. The CDR3 sequence is 15 residues long. Trimming cost V 4 bases and J 6 bases, with 16 bases left between them. Germline V CDR1 and CDR2: KGHSH, LQKENI. CDR3 coding DNA: TGTGCCAGCTCACACTCTGCCAGGGCTGCAAACACCATATATTTT. Protein sequence: CASSHSARAANTIYF. Complete variable domain (other parts from reference TRBV18 and TRBJ1-3): NAGVMQNPRHLVRRRGQEARLRCSPMKGHSHVYWYRQLPEEGLKFMVYLQKENIIDESGMPKERFSAEFPKEGPSILRIQQVVRGDSAAYFCASSHSARAANTIYFGEGSWLTVV.

The chain links TRBV19 to TRBJ1-1, with no clear D. The CDR3 runs 12 residues. CDR1 and CDR2 (germline): LNHDA, SQIVND (reference sequence). V lost 3 bases to trimming and J lost 3 bases, with 5 bases between them. The CDR3 DNA sequence: TGTGCCAGTAGTATCTCGGACACTGAAGCTTTCTTT. It codes for CASSISDTEAFF.

This clone was counted between two and nine times. V usage is TRBV6-1 and J usage is TRBJ1-5; D is uncertain. V was cut by 5 bases and J by 5 bases, with 10 bases left in between. This CDR3 has 13 amino acids. The germline V gene encodes CDR1 MNHNS and CDR2 SASEGT. This CDR3 reads CASSPPYYQPQHF. The CDR3 bases are TGTGCCAGCAGTCCCCCTTATTATCAGCCCCAGCATTTT.

The CDR3 nucleotides are TGTGCAAGGGAAAGGGGGACAGGGAGAACCGGGGAGCTGTTTTTT. Amino acids: CARERGTGRTGELFF. V gene TRBV2 combines with J gene TRBJ2-2; TRBD1 matches at 9 bases. In germline, CDR1 is SNHLY, CDR2 FYNNEI. The CDR3 sequence is 15 residues long.

The chain combines TRBV7-2 with TRBJ1-1; 8 nucleotides agree with TRBD1. V dropped 5 bases and J dropped 2; count of bases not matched to a gene: 10. Germline assignment: CDR1 SGHTA and CDR2 FQGNSA. This CDR3 has 16 residues. This CDR3 reads CASSINEDRVNTEAFF. CDR3 sequence (DNA): TGTGCCAGCAGCATCAATGAGGACAGGGTAAACACTGAAGCTTTCTTT.

This chain links TRBV4-1 with TRBJ2-1; 7 bases align to TRBD2. With 3 bases clipped from V and 0 bases from J, the junction kept 2 bases outside the gene matches. This CDR3 contains 15 residues. Germline V gene lookup returns CDR1 MGHRA and CDR2 YSYEKL. The CDR3 DNA is TGCGCCAGCAGCCAGGAGCGGGACTCCTACAATGAGCAGTTCTTC. Amino acid sequence: CASSQERDSYNEQFF.

The rearrangement links TRBV28 to TRBJ2-7; weak D call: TRBD2 (5 bases). This CDR3 is built from 14 residues. The V and J ends lost 6 bases and 0 bases respectively, with 12 bases between them. The V gene's germline CDR1 is MDHEN and CDR2 SYDVKM. CDR3 sequence (DNA): TGTGCCAGCAGCGACGGCGGACTCTCCTACGAGCAGTACTTC. Protein product: CASSDGGLSYEQYF.

The chain carries TRBV10-3 and TRBJ2-1, with a weak D call TRBD2 (5 bases). V lost 7 bases and J lost 1, with 8 bases in between. The germline V gene has CDR1 ENHRY and CDR2 SYGVKD. The CDR3 length is 13 residues. This chain's CDR3 is CAINRGSYNEQFF. For the CDR3, the DNA is TGTGCCATCAACCGGGGTTCCTACAATGAGCAGTTCTTC.

The gene calls are TRBV18 and TRBJ2-3, with 8 bases matching TRBD2. CDR1 and CDR2 (germline): KGHSH, LQKENI. This CDR3 has 15 residues. V lost 6 bases and J lost 4; bases outside the gene matches: 9. This CDR3 reads CASSRTSREADTQYF. In nucleotides, the CDR3 is TGTGCCAGCTCCCGGACTAGCCGGGAGGCAGATACGCAGTATTTT.

The J gene is TRBJ2-7, the V gene TRBV5-1, with TRBD2 identical over 14 bases. CDR1 is SGHRS, CDR2 YFSETQ, per germline. Trimming took 4 bases from V and 5 from J; bases not matched to a gene: 11. This CDR3 is built from 17 residues. Written as DNA, the CDR3 is TGCGCCAGCAGCCTGACCGGGACTAGCGGGAGTACCGACGAGCAGTACTTC. It specifies CASSLTGTSGSTDEQYF.

This clone was recorded a few times. The chain carries TRBV10-3 and TRBJ2-7; 10 positions agree with TRBD1. The J segment lost 12 bases and the V segment lost 4 bases, leaving 9 bases of the junction unmatched. Germline-derived CDR1 and CDR2 are ENHRY and SYGVKD. The CDR3 contains 13 residues. This CDR3 is CAISGTGGSYLYF. CDR3 coding DNA: TGTGCCATCAGTGGGACAGGGGGTAGCTATTTGTACTTC.

V usage is TRBV5-1 and J usage is TRBJ2-1; a possible D gene is TRBD2 (6 bases). V gave up 0 bases and J gave up 0 bases, with 10 bases separating them. The CDR3 is 16 residues long. The V gene's germline CDR1 is SGHRS and CDR2 YFSETQ. CDR3 sequence reads: CASSLAAGSSYNEQFF. CDR3 bases: TGCGCCAGCAGCTTGGCCGCGGGGAGCTCCTACAATGAGCAGTTCTTC.

The table lists this clone with a few counts. The gene calls are TRBV14 and TRBJ1-3, with D hard to call. The V gene's germline CDR1 is SGHDN and CDR2 FVKESK. V was shortened by 4 bases and J by 2 bases, with 9 bases between the two germline ends. This CDR3 contains 14 residues. The CDR3 protein is CASSPRVAGNTIYF. CDR3 nucleotides: TGTGCCAGCAGCCCGAGGGTGGCTGGAAACACCATATATTTT. Supplemented by reference TRBV14 and TRBJ1-3, the full variable domain reads EAGVTQFPSHSVIEKGQTVTLRCDPISGHDNLYWYRRVMGKEIKFLLHFVKESKQDESGMPNNRFLAERTGGTYSTLKVQPAELEDSGVYFCASSPRVAGNTIYFGEGSWLTVV.

The CDR3 DNA is TGTGCCAGCAGCCCTTACGGGGTAAGGGGCTACACCTTC. Residues: CASSPYGVRGYTF. V usage is TRBV5-6 and J usage is TRBJ1-2; D ambiguous. Germline CDR1 SGHDT, CDR2 YYEEEE. Trimming took 4 bases from V and 8 from J, leaving 15 bases between them. This CDR3 is 13 amino acids long.

The chain has TRBV30 and TRBJ1-2; D unclear. Deletions cut 0 bases from V and 7 bases from J, with 18 bases between. This CDR3 region has 15 residues. Germline assignment: CDR1 GTSNPN and CDR2 SVGIG (reference sequence). CDR3 bases: TGTGCCTGGAGTGTACTCGGACTGACCATGGGTGGCTACACCTTC. Its translation: CAWSVLGLTMGGYTF.

V gene TRBV7-9 combines with J gene TRBJ1-3; unclear D gene. Trimming stripped 2 bases from V and 0 bases from J, with 2 bases between. Looked up from germline, CDR1 is SEHNR and CDR2 is FQNEAQ (reference sequence). This CDR3 spans 13 amino acids. The CDR3 region has the DNA TGTGCCAGCAGCTTATACTCTGGAAACACCATATATTTT. Protein: CASSLYSGNTIYF.

This clone came up many times. Distinct nucleotide sequences in the sample also encode this CDR3. The chain couples TRBV4-1 to TRBJ1-3; unclear D gene. Germline CDR1 reads MGHRA; CDR2 reads YSYEKL. This CDR3 has 13 amino acids. V was pared by 3 bases and J by 4 bases, with 7 bases between. CDR3 in DNA: TGCGCCAGCAGCCAGACGCGGGGAAACACCATATATTTT. This codes for CASSQTRGNTIYF.

The chain carries TRBV29-1 and TRBJ1-2; TRBD1 is a possible D gene (5 bases). V lost 8 bases and J 8 bases, leaving 18 bases between the germline ends. Per the germline V gene, CDR1 is SQVTM and CDR2 is ANQGSEA. The CDR3 extends over 12 amino acids. The CDR3 sequence: CSTHRQGQGYTF. The CDR3 nucleotides read TGCAGCACCCATCGGCAGGGCCAAGGCTACACCTTC.

This sequence joins TRBV5-4 and TRBJ2-5, with 8 bases fitting TRBD1. Per germline, CDR1 SGHNT and CDR2 YYREEE (reference sequence). This CDR3 region has 13 residues. With V trimmed by 4 bases and J by 5 bases, 4 bases remained unmatched. In DNA form, the CDR3 reads TGTGCCAGCAGCGCGACAGGGGTGGAGACCCAGTACTTC. Its protein product is CASSATGVETQYF.

This sequence joins TRBV10-2 and TRBJ2-3; 9 bases map to TRBD1. CDR1 is WSHSY, CDR2 SAAADI, per germline. CDR3 length: 16 amino acids. V lost 4 bases to trimming and J lost 5 bases; unmatched junction nucleotides: 10. CDR3 sequence: CASSVAGQGRGDTQYF. CDR3 nucleotides: TGCGCCAGCAGTGTCGCGGGACAGGGAAGGGGAGATACGCAGTATTTT.

The chain has TRBV6-7 and TRBJ1-4; perhaps TRBD1 as D (6 bases). TRBV6-7 is an ORF, and what it does is uncertain. Trimming shortened V by 2 bases and J by 1 base, and 14 bases separated the two germline ends. This CDR3 has 17 residues. The CDR3 region is CASSYPGNRETNEKLFF. The CDR3 DNA is TGTGCCAGCAGTTACCCCGGGAACAGGGAAACTAATGAAAAACTGTTTTTT.

The CDR3 DNA reads TGTGCCAGCAGCTCACGCGGGACAGGGGGCGCCGGGGAGCTGTTTTTT. Residues: CASSSRGTGGAGELFF. The chain uses TRBV7-2 and TRBJ2-2; TRBD1 matches at 12 bases. This CDR3 has 16 amino acids. CDR1 and CDR2 from the germline V gene are SGHTA and FQGNSA. Trimming removed 4 bases from V and 6 bases from J; junction bases left unmatched: 6.

This chain's CDR3 is CSGDRGHEAFF. CDR3 DNA: TGCAGCGGGGACAGGGGCCATGAAGCTTTCTTT. The rearrangement uses TRBV29-1 and TRBJ1-1; 10 bases fit TRBD1. V gave up 7 bases and J gave up 7 bases; unmatched junction bases: 3. This CDR3 has 11 residues. Germline-derived CDR1 and CDR2 are SQVTM and ANQGSEA.

The rearrangement links TRBV7-2 to TRBJ2-3; D is ambiguous. V lost 8 bases, J lost 2 bases, and 14 bases lay in between. Germline V gives CDR1 SGHTA, CDR2 FQGNSA. The CDR3 has 14 amino acids. The CDR3 spells CASAPGSTTDTQYF. CDR3 sequence (DNA): TGTGCCAGCGCCCCCGGGTCGACCACAGATACGCAGTATTTT.

The chain has TRBV15 and TRBJ2-1; TRBD1 aligns across 10 bases. The V and J ends lost 3 bases and 8 bases, in that order; junction bases with no gene match: 7. CDR1 is LNHNV, CDR2 YYDKDF, per germline (reference sequence). The CDR3 has 15 amino acids. CDR3 in DNA: TGTGCCACCAGCAGGACGGGACAGGGGTCTCATGAGCAGTTCTTC. It yields the protein CATSRTGQGSHEQFF.

This clone was detected once. The rearrangement uses TRBV19 and TRBJ1-2, with 8 bases lining up with TRBD1. Trimming at V came to 5 bases and at J to 4 bases, leaving 6 bases not matched to a gene. The CDR3 has 14 amino acids. The germline V gene encodes CDR1 LNHDA and CDR2 SQIVND (reference sequence). CDR3 DNA sequence: TGTGCCAGTAGTCCCCTCGACAGGGGCTATGGCTACACCTTC. This gives the protein CASSPLDRGYGYTF.

The rearrangement links TRBV19 to TRBJ1-1; possibly TRBD1 for D (6 bases). CDR3 length: 14 amino acids. Trimming pared 7 bases from V and 5 bases from J, leaving 17 bases between. The germline gives CDR1 LNHDA, CDR2 SQIVND (reference sequence). CDR3: CASIRRGARTEAFF. The CDR3 coding sequence is TGTGCCAGTATTCGACGGGGGGCAAGGACTGAAGCTTTCTTT.

CDR3 in DNA: TGTGCCAGCACCAGGGGTCAGGGTCAGCCCCAGCATTTT. Translating it yields CASTRGQGQPQHF. The chain has TRBV2 and TRBJ1-5, with D possibly TRBD1 on 6 matching bases. Trimming shortened V by 7 bases and J by 6 bases, and 13 bases separated the two germline ends. Per germline, CDR1 SNHLY and CDR2 FYNNEI. This CDR3 has 13 residues.

This chain uses TRBV10-3 with TRBJ2-3; 8 nucleotides line up with TRBD1. The junction had 14 bases not matched to a gene; V was cut back by 10 bases and J by 2 bases. Germline values: CDR1 ENHRY, CDR2 SYGVKD. The CDR3 runs 16 residues. This chain's CDR3 is CATNDRTGRITDTQYF. The CDR3 DNA follows: TGTGCCACCAACGACCGGACAGGGAGAATCACAGATACGCAGTATTTT.

V gene TRBV5-1 combines with J gene TRBJ2-1, with 12 bases lining up with TRBD2. CDR1 SGHRS and CDR2 YFSETQ come from the germline V gene. The CDR3 covers 19 residues. J was trimmed by 7 bases and V by 3 bases; bases with no gene match: 17. CDR3 DNA sequence: TGCGCCAGCAGCTCGCCAGGGACTAGCGGGCTAACCCCTTGGAATGAGCAGTTCTTC. Translated, it gives CASSSPGTSGLTPWNEQFF. The whole variable domain, remainder taken from reference TRBV5-1 and TRBJ2-1, is KAGVTQTPRYLIKTRGQQVTLSCSPISGHRSVSWYQQTPGQGLQFLFEYFSETQRNKGNFPGRFSGRQFSNSRSEMNVSTLELGDSALYLCASSSPGTSGLTPWNEQFFGPGTRLTVL.

The rearrangement joins TRBV6-1 to TRBJ1-5; D is unresolved. V dropped 7 bases and J dropped 8 bases, with 9 bases sitting between them. The CDR3 length is 11 residues. CDR1 is MNHNS and CDR2 is SASEGT in the germline V gene. The DNA for the CDR3 is TGTGCCAGCAATGAGGAGAAGCCCCAGCATTTT. It codes for CASNEEKPQHF.